The 13 T cell receptor beta chains below come from one sample, sequenced in a study of identical twins. TCRdb analysed the 5' RACE reads with MiXCR anew, one entry per CDR3 protein. The sample records 1.5 million to 2 million distinct CDR3 sequences, 25% to 35% being singletons. Sample: cord blood. Receptors were obtained from a newborn girl in good health.

V is TRBV20-1 and J is TRBJ1-1; the D gene is possibly TRBD1 (5 bases). V was trimmed by 2 bases and J by 11 bases, leaving 15 bases between them. Germline V gene data show CDR1 as DFQATT and CDR2 as SNEGSKA (reference sequence). The CDR3 consists of 12 residues. CDR3 in DNA: TGCAGTGCTAGATGGCAGGGTGGCAAGGCTTTCTTT. This sequence encodes CSARWQGGKAFF.

The gene calls are TRBV12-3 or TRBV12-4 and TRBJ2-5, with 15 nucleotides matching TRBD2. The J call may be mistaken, given a closer DNA end match to TRBJ2-7. The CDR3 loop spans 20 amino acids. CDR3 sequence: CASSLAASRTSGRARGEQYF. The CDR3 bases are TGTGCCAGCAGTTTAGCCGCCTCTAGGACTAGCGGGAGGGCCAGAGGCGAGCAGTACTTC.

The chain employs TRBV6-6 and TRBJ2-4; D may be TRBD1 (6 bases). The CDR3 contains 15 residues. Deletions cut 4 bases from V and 14 bases from J, with 24 bases between. CDR1 and CDR2 from the germline V gene are MNHNY and SVGAGI (reference sequence). For the CDR3, the DNA is TGTGCCAGCAGTTTCGAACCGGGACAATGGGACGAGAAGTACTTC. It yields the protein CASSFEPGQWDEKYF.

This chain connects TRBV4-2 to TRBJ2-2; no clear D. The CDR3 is made up of 15 amino acids. The V end was cut by 1 base, the J end by 3 bases, with 9 bases between. Germline V gene sequence: CDR1 LGHNA, CDR2 YNFKEQ. CDR3 region: CASSQGRSDTGELFF. The DNA of the CDR3 is TGTGCCAGCAGCCAAGGGCGAAGCGACACCGGGGAGCTGTTTTTT.

This clonotype came up many times. This chain connects TRBV7-9 to TRBJ2-4; D gene ambiguous. The CDR3 runs to 12 residues. Trimming took 0 bases from V and 9 from J, leaving 6 bases between them. Germline values: CDR1 SEHNR, CDR2 FQNEAQ (reference sequence). CDR3 in DNA: TGTGCCAGCAGCTTAGCTTTGTCCATTCAGTACTTC. Amino acid sequence: CASSLALSIQYF.

This clonotype was observed a handful of times. The chain couples TRBV25-1 to TRBJ2-1; perhaps TRBD1 as D (6 bases). Germline V lookup: CDR1 MGHDK, CDR2 SYGVNS. This CDR3 contains 14 residues. The V and J ends lost 0 bases and 6 bases respectively, with 9 bases between them. The CDR3 bases are TGTGCCAGCAGTGAATATACAGGGACCAATGAGCAGTTCTTC. Its translation is CASSEYTGTNEQFF.

This clonotype was detected a few times. The chain uses TRBV4-1 and TRBJ2-5; D is unclear. Trimming removed 0 bases at V and 2 bases at J, with 19 bases between. The CDR3 sequence is 18 residues long. Germline CDR1 MGHRA, CDR2 YSYEKL. The CDR3: CASSQDIPRRRPQETQYF. In nucleotides, the CDR3 is TGCGCCAGCAGCCAAGATATCCCCAGGAGACGCCCTCAAGAGACCCAGTACTTC.

To note about this clonotype: A read error may produce the germline difference seen at one junction end. This chain links TRBV7-2 with TRBJ2-3; 11 bases are shared with TRBD1. There are 14 residues in the CDR3. Germline loops: CDR1 SGHTA, CDR2 FQGNSA. The DNA for the CDR3 is TGTGCCGGCAGCTTTGGACAGGGGGCGGATACGCAGTATTTT. Protein: CAGSFGQGADTQYF.

This rearrangement joins TRBV10-3 to TRBJ1-6; tentatively, D is TRBD1 (6 bases). V was cut by 10 bases and J by 8 bases, with 12 bases left in between. The length of the CDR3 is 12 residues. Looked up from germline, CDR1 is ENHRY and CDR2 is SYGVKD. As DNA, the CDR3 is TGTGCCAGTGGGACATCCGATTCACCCCTCCACTTT. Protein sequence: CASGTSDSPLHF.

This clonotype has a count of ten or more. The chain has TRBV10-3 and TRBJ2-1; the D is unclear. Trimming took 2 bases from V and 5 from J, leaving 7 bases between them. The CDR3 has 13 residues. Germline lookup yields CDR1 ENHRY and CDR2 SYGVKD. The CDR3 spells CAISEKADNEQFF. DNA of the CDR3: TGTGCCATCAGTGAGAAGGCAGACAATGAGCAGTTCTTC.

This clonotype was detected only a few times. The V and J genes are TRBV28 and TRBJ2-3; 7 nucleotides align to TRBD2. CDR1 MDHEN and CDR2 SYDVKM come from the germline V gene. The trim removed 6 bases at V and 2 bases at J, leaving 8 bases unmatched. This CDR3 contains 15 residues. The CDR3 DNA reads as TGTGCCAGCAGCCAACTAGCGACCCTCACAGATACGCAGTATTTT. Amino acid sequence: CASSQLATLTDTQYF. The whole variable domain, filled in from reference TRBV28 and TRBJ2-3, reads DVKVTQSSRYLVKRTGEKVFLECVQDMDHENMFWYRQDPGLGLRLIYFSYDVKMKEKGDIPEGYSVSREKKERFSLILESASTNQTSMYLCASSQLATLTDTQYFGPGTRLTVL.

On this clonotype: Being one base from a much bigger clone, this may be a read error. The V and J genes are TRBV12-3 or TRBV12-4 and TRBJ1-2; a weak D match, TRBD1 (6 bases). This CDR3 spans 14 amino acids. This CDR3 reads CARSPTTGLYGYTF. The CDR3 DNA reads TGTGCCCGCAGTCCGACGACAGGTCTCTATGGCTACACCTTC.

This clonotype was found a few times. The CDR3 spells CSPGTSGFSSYNEQFF. For the CDR3, the DNA is TGCAGTCCCGGGACTAGCGGGTTTAGCTCCTACAATGAGCAGTTCTTC. The genes are TRBV20-1 and TRBJ2-1, with 12 positions matching TRBD2. J was trimmed by 0 bases and V by 8 bases; bases with no gene match: 8. The CDR3 is made up of 16 amino acids. The germline CDR1 and CDR2 sequences are DFQATT and SNEGSKA (reference sequence).